Each of the 20 T cell receptor beta chains below was sequenced from the same sample in a study of blood T cells in healthy people across ages. Next came a second PCR, run for roughly 6 to 11 cycles, which used a sample-barcoded 5' primer along with a J-beta primer mix. TCRdb re-derived calls from the 5' RACE reads in MiXCR, one entry per CDR3 protein. The table lists over 550,000 distinct CDR3 sequences, approximately 30% of them singletons, with 15% to 18% in the top ten. The specimen sequenced was blood. The receptor set was obtained from a woman aged 80 or over in good health.

Ten or more counts support this clonotype. The rearrangement joins TRBV5-8 to TRBJ2-7; TRBD1 or TRBD2 may be the D gene (5 bases each). The CDR3 sequence is 15 residues long. The V end was cut by 0 bases, the J end by 3 bases, with 13 bases between. From germline, CDR1 is SGHTS and CDR2 YDEGEE. The CDR3 is CASSLDPGGGYEQYF. In nucleotides, the CDR3 is TGTGCCAGCAGCTTGGATCCGGGTGGGGGCTACGAGCAGTACTTC.

The chain employs TRBV7-9 and TRBJ1-1; 7 bases agree with TRBD1. The junction had 2 bases not matched to a gene; V was cut back by 2 bases and J by 8 bases. The CDR3 covers 12 residues. Germline CDR1 SEHNR, CDR2 FQNEAQ (reference sequence). The CDR3 region is CASSLRDREAFF. DNA of the CDR3: TGTGCCAGCAGCTTAAGGGACAGAGAAGCTTTCTTT.

This clonotype was observed a few times. The chain links TRBV20-1 to TRBJ2-5; 11 bases fit TRBD2. The J call may be in error: the DNA end matches TRBJ2-1 better. The CDR3 contains 16 residues. Per the germline V gene, CDR1 is DFQATT and CDR2 is SNEGSKA (reference sequence). The CDR3 sequence is CSARPSLAGGQETQFF. Written as DNA, the CDR3 is TGCAGTGCTAGACCCTCCCTAGCGGGGGGCCAAGAGACCCAGTTCTTC.

This clonotype has a count of ten or more. V and J are TRBV5-6 and TRBJ2-5; 9 bases fit TRBD2. The CDR3 contains 16 residues. Trimming at V came to 4 bases and at J to 0 bases, leaving 7 bases not matched to a gene. Germline CDR1 reads SGHDT; CDR2 reads YYEEEE. CDR3 in DNA: TGTGCCAGCAGCCTCCCCAGCGGGGGGTACCAAGAGACCCAGTACTTC. Its protein is CASSLPSGGYQETQYF. Combining the CDR3 with reference TRBV5-6 and TRBJ2-5 gives the whole variable domain DAGVTQSPTHLIKTRGQQVTLRCSPKSGHDTVSWYQQALGQGPQFIFQYYEEEERQRGNFPDRFSGHQFPNYSSELNVNALLLGDSALYLCASSLPSGGYQETQYFGPGTRLLVL.

There are many counts of this clonotype. The gene calls are TRBV20-1 and TRBJ2-7; 16 bases are a match to TRBD2. This CDR3 is 18 amino acids long. Looked up from germline, CDR1 is DFQATT and CDR2 is SNEGSKA (reference sequence). The J segment lost 5 bases and the V segment lost 5 bases, leaving 15 bases of the junction unmatched. CDR3 sequence reads: CSAAGTSGGASWSHEQYF. CDR3 in DNA: TGCAGTGCTGCCGGGACTAGCGGGGGGGCCTCTTGGTCCCACGAGCAGTACTTC.

This clonotype was counted between two and nine times. The V call is TRBV5-1, the J call TRBJ1-1, with a tentative D call TRBD1 (5 bases). Trimming removed 8 bases from V and 3 bases from J, with 14 bases in between. The germline CDR1 and CDR2 sequences are SGHRS and YFSETQ. The CDR3 consists of 13 residues. The CDR3 is CARPAGRDTEAFF. Here the CDR3 DNA reads TGCGCCAGGCCGGCAGGGAGGGACACTGAAGCTTTCTTT.

The genes are TRBV9 and TRBJ2-7; 10 nucleotides match TRBD2. Trimming cost V 4 bases and J 0 bases; bases outside gene matches: 13. This CDR3 is built from 18 residues. CDR1 is SGDLS and CDR2 is YYNGEE in the germline V gene. The CDR3 DNA sequence: TGTGCCAGCAGCCAGATGGCTAGCGGGAGAGGAAGCTCCTACGAGCAGTACTTC. As protein: CASSQMASGRGSSYEQYF.

The table lists this clonotype with many counts. CDR3 sequence reads: CASSRDLLWTDTQYF. In nucleotides, the CDR3 is TGTGCCAGCAGCAGGGACTTGCTTTGGACAGATACGCAGTATTTT. The chain couples TRBV9 to TRBJ2-3, with D possibly TRBD2 on 6 matching bases. The V gene's germline CDR1 is SGDLS and CDR2 YYNGEE. Trimming stripped 4 bases from V and 3 bases from J, with 15 bases between. The CDR3 runs to 15 residues.

V is TRBV4-1 and J is TRBJ1-6; TRBD1 might be the D (5 bases). Germline CDR1 MGHRA, CDR2 YSYEKL. This CDR3 contains 15 residues. V shed 2 bases and J shed 9 bases, with 14 bases lying between them. Written as DNA, the CDR3 is TGCGCCAGCAGCCAATGGTCAGGGATTCCTTCACCCCTCCACTTT. Translated: CASSQWSGIPSPLHF.

This clonotype was recorded a few times. The CDR3 sequence is CSVEPWQGSYGYTF. The CDR3 DNA is TGCAGCGTTGAACCCTGGCAGGGGAGCTATGGCTACACCTTC. The chain has TRBV29-1 and TRBJ1-2, with a tentative D call TRBD1 (6 bases). The CDR3 consists of 14 residues. V was pared by 2 bases and J by 4 bases, with 14 bases between. Per the germline V gene, CDR1 is SQVTM and CDR2 is ANQGSEA.

This clonotype was counted many times. This rearrangement joins TRBV7-2 to TRBJ1-2; 7 bases are a match to TRBD1. The CDR3 has 16 amino acids. CDR1 is SGHTA and CDR2 is FQGNSA in the germline V gene. J was trimmed by 3 bases and V by 4 bases; bases with no gene match: 11. The CDR3 loop reads CASSSGTGALDYGYTF. The CDR3 DNA reads as TGTGCCAGCAGCTCCGGTACAGGGGCCTTGGACTATGGCTACACCTTC.

About this clonotype itself: A much larger clone is a single base away; this may be a read error. J is TRBJ2-1 and V is TRBV7-2; perhaps TRBD2 as D (5 bases). This CDR3 comprises 13 residues. V shed 3 bases and J shed 14 bases, with 17 bases lying between them. Germline-derived CDR1 and CDR2 are SGHTA and FQGNSA. The CDR3 reads CASSLAPGLGEFF. Here the CDR3 DNA reads TGTGCCAGCAGCTTGGCCCCGGGCCTCGGGGAGTTCTTC.

Ten or more counts support this clonotype. The V and J genes are TRBV7-2 and TRBJ1-5; 9 positions match TRBD1. The germline gives CDR1 SGHTA, CDR2 FQGNSA. The junction had 12 bases not matched to a gene; V was cut back by 5 bases and J by 7 bases. The CDR3 contains 16 residues. The CDR3 region is CASSASQGARGQPQHF. The CDR3 DNA follows: TGTGCCAGCAGCGCCTCACAGGGGGCGCGGGGACAGCCCCAGCATTTT.

This clonotype was counted at least ten times. The chain is built from TRBV6-2 or TRBV6-3 and TRBJ2-7, with a weak D call TRBD2 (6 bases). The CDR3 spans 16 residues. Germline CDR1 MNHEY, CDR2 SVGEGT. V lost 5 bases, J lost 6 bases, and 23 bases lay in between. The CDR3 sequence: CASSQALGLLTGEQYF. For the CDR3, the DNA is TGTGCCAGCAGTCAGGCTCTAGGACTACTGACGGGCGAGCAGTACTTC.

As to this clonotype: A much larger clonotype is one base distant, so this may be a read error. This chain connects TRBV11-2 to TRBJ2-5; D is possibly TRBD1 (6 bases). CDR1 SGHAT and CDR2 FQNNGV come from the germline V gene. The length of the CDR3 is 14 residues. V lost 4 bases and J lost 11, with 20 bases in between. The CDR3 DNA follows: TGTGCCAGCAGCTACCAGGGGATCTACAATGGGCAGTACTTC. Its protein is CASSYQGIYNGQYF.

The chain is built from TRBV7-9 and TRBJ2-5; the D is unclear. The tail of the sequence fits TRBJ2-7 better, so the J call may be wrong. Germline V gene lookup returns CDR1 SEHNR and CDR2 FQNEAQ (reference sequence). The CDR3 contains 13 residues. The DNA for the CDR3 is TGTGCCAGCAGCTTACTAGTCAACTACGAGCAGTACTTC. This gives the protein CASSLLVNYEQYF.

The rearrangement uses TRBV20-1 and TRBJ2-7; 12 bases are shared with TRBD2. This CDR3 is 15 amino acids long. Germline lookup yields CDR1 DFQATT and CDR2 SNEGSKA (reference sequence). V shed 2 bases and J 6 bases; nucleotides not matched to a gene: 8. The CDR3 region is CSARLAGGQCPEQYF. DNA for the CDR3: TGCAGTGCTAGACTAGCGGGGGGGCAGTGCCCCGAGCAGTACTTC.

This clonotype was counted ten times or more. J is TRBJ2-3 and V is TRBV27; 9 bases agree with TRBD1. CDR1 and CDR2 from the germline V gene are MNHEY and SMNVEV (reference sequence). CDR3 length: 17 amino acids. J was trimmed by 4 bases and V by 5 bases; bases with no gene match: 13. CDR3 bases: TGTGCCAGCAGTCCTCAAATACGGACAGGGGAAGCAGATACGCAGTATTTT. This encodes CASSPQIRTGEADTQYF.

This clonotype was seen a handful of times. This clone may be a read error of a much larger clone one base away. The rearrangement links TRBV20-1 to TRBJ2-1, with D perhaps being TRBD1 or TRBD2 (6 bases each). The CDR3 extends over 12 amino acids. Looked up from germline, CDR1 is DFQATT and CDR2 is SNEGSKA (reference sequence). The V end was cut by 4 bases, the J end by 10 bases, with 14 bases between. CDR3 bases: TGCAGTGCTAATAGGGGGGCCTACGAGCAGTTCTTC. Translating gives CSANRGAYEQFF.

This clonotype was detected only a few times. The J gene is TRBJ1-2, the V gene TRBV5-1; TRBD1 matches 11 bases. The CDR3 has 14 amino acids. Germline-derived CDR1 and CDR2 are SGHRS and YFSETQ. V was clipped by 4 bases and J by 8 bases; unmatched bases: 7. The CDR3 protein is CASSGGQGAEGYTF. CDR3 nucleotide sequence: TGCGCCAGCAGCGGAGGACAGGGGGCAGAAGGCTACACCTTC.